This T cell receptor (beta chain) was sequenced for a study of cytomegalovirus exposure and HLA in healthy donors. Study-wide points: Other equally common chains were less clonally expanded than HLA-associated TCR beta chains, a later analysis showed.

The PCR was carried out with 60 Vbeta primers and 13 Jbeta primers. Produced via immunoSEQ multiplex PCR; TCRdb's table is partial and in-frame only. This table has about 150,000 clones, roughly 80% appearing once. About this clone: The antigen is unknown.

This CDR3 region has 14 residues. From germline, CDR1 is SGHDT and CDR2 YYEEEE. V was trimmed by 2 bases and J by 1 base, leaving 9 bases between them. Sequenced input: PBMCs. The origin of this receptor is a woman aged 40 to 49 in good health and CMV-seronegative. V and J are TRBV5-6 and TRBJ1-1; D remains ambiguous. The DNA of the CDR3 is TGTGCCAGCAGCTTCGGGAGGCAGAACACTGAAGCTTTCTTT. Encoded protein: CASSFGRQNTEAFF. The full variable domain, completed using reference TRBV5-6 and TRBJ1-1, is DAGVTQSPTHLIKTRGQQVTLRCSPKSGHDTVSWYQQALGQGPQFIFQYYEEEERQRGNFPDRFSGHQFPNYSSELNVNALLLGDSALYLCASSFGRQNTEAFFGQGTRLTVV.